This note documents a single TCR beta chain sequence. Original processing methods: By means of reference gene primer amplification, nucleated cell counts were estimated. Measured with immunoSEQ multiplex PCR; TCRdb has only the in-frame clones, and not every one. The V and J calls and clone size were taken over from that table, and D and trimming were inferred from the DNA. The sample records about 98,000 clones, roughly nine tenths being singletons. This entry is derived from a study of blood T cell repertoires in COVID-19. Study-wide context: Sample material is recorded as cDNA or gDNA derived from T cells, B-cell-depleted T cells, or PBMCs.

This receptor was obtained from a man between 65 and 79 years old with acute or convalescent COVID-19. Sequences were obtained from peripheral blood.

CDR3 in amino acids: CASRADRGLGPQHF. DNA for the CDR3: TGTGCCAGCAGAGCCGACAGGGGGCTGGGGCCCCAGCATTTT. The rearrangement uses TRBV6-5 and TRBJ1-5, with 10 bases aligning to TRBD1. The CDR3 length is 14 residues. Germline assignment: CDR1 MNHEY and CDR2 SVGAGI. V shed 6 bases and J 9 bases; nucleotides not matched to a gene: 8.